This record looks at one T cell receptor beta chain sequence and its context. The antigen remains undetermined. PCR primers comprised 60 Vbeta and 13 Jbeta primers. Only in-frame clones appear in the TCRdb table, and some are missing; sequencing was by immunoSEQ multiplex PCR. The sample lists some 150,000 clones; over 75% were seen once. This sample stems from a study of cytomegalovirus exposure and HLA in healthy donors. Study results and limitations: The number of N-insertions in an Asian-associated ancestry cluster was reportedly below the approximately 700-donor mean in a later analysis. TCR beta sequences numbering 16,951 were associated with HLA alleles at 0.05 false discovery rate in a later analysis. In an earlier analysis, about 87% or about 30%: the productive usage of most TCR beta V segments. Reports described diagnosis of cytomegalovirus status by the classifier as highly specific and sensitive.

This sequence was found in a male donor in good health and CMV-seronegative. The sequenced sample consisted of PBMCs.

The CDR3 region has the DNA TGTGCCAGCAGCTTGGGGATAGCGGTAAACACCGGGGAGCTGTTTTTT. Translation gives CASSLGIAVNTGELFF. The chain joins TRBV5-8 to TRBJ2-2, with D possibly being TRBD2 (6 bases). The V gene's germline CDR1 is SGHTS and CDR2 YDEGEE. The germline V and J ends were trimmed by 0 bases and 2 bases, with 11 bases remaining between them. The CDR3 sequence is 16 residues long.